Presented here are 16 T cell receptor beta chains from one specimen sequenced in a study of blood T cell repertoires in COVID-19. The method was immunoSEQ multiplex PCR; TCRdb's version includes in-frame clones alone and lacks a portion of them. The sample lists a few hundred thousand clones; around 90% were seen once. The material sequenced was PBMCs or T cells enriched from blood (not recorded which). These receptors were obtained from a woman aged 25 to 39 who had recovered from COVID-19.

The chain is built from TRBV19 and TRBJ1-2; D gene ambiguous. V was shortened by 0 bases and J by 4 bases, with 6 bases between the two germline ends. Germline V gene sequence: CDR1 LNHDA, CDR2 SQIVND (reference sequence). The CDR3 is 13 amino acids. The CDR3 is CASSIEGSYGYTF. CDR3 coding DNA: TGTGCCAGTAGTATAGAGGGGAGCTATGGCTACACCTTC. The full variable domain, with the rest looked up from reference TRBV19 and TRBJ1-2, is DGGITQSPKYLFRKEGQNVTLSCEQNLNHDAMYWYRQDPGQGLRLIYYSQIVNDFQKGDIAEGYSVSREKKESFPLTVTSAQKNPTAFYLCASSIEGSYGYTFGSGTRLTVV.

The rearrangement uses TRBV2 and TRBJ1-6; D is perhaps TRBD1 (6 bases). Germline loops: CDR1 SNHLY, CDR2 FYNNEI. The CDR3 sequence is 14 residues long. Trimming shortened V by 6 bases and J by 7 bases, and 13 bases separated the two germline ends. CDR3 coding DNA: TGTGCCAGCAGCGAGGACAGTGTAAATTCACCCCTCCACTTT. It specifies CASSEDSVNSPLHF.

The V gene is TRBV2, the J gene TRBJ1-1; D uncertain. CDR3 length: 13 amino acids. The germline V gene encodes CDR1 SNHLY and CDR2 FYNNEI. V was cut by 4 bases and J by 0 bases, with 6 bases left in between. As DNA, the CDR3 is TGTGCCAGCAGTGGCAGGATGAACACTGAAGCTTTCTTT. It yields the protein CASSGRMNTEAFF.

The chain links TRBV7-9 to TRBJ2-4; 10 bases match TRBD2. CDR3 length: 19 residues. Per the germline V gene, CDR1 is SEHNR and CDR2 is FQNEAQ (reference sequence). J gave up 0 bases and V 5 bases, and 13 bases lay outside the gene matches. CDR3 DNA sequence: TGTGCCAGCAGCCCGAAAGTGCCACTAGCGGGGATAGCCAAAAACATTCAGTACTTC. Its translation: CASSPKVPLAGIAKNIQYF. Based on the CDR3 plus reference TRBV7-9 and TRBJ2-4, the full variable domain is DTGVSQNPRHKITKRGQNVTFRCDPISEHNRLYWYRQTLGQGPEFLTYFQNEAQLEKSRLLSDRFSAERPKGSFSTLEIQRTEQGDSAMYLCASSPKVPLAGIAKNIQYFGAGTRLSVL.

V usage is TRBV6-1 and J usage is TRBJ1-5; possible D gene TRBD1, 5 bases. V was trimmed by 2 bases and J by 0 bases, leaving 14 bases between them. Germline-derived CDR1 and CDR2 are MNHNS and SASEGT. This CDR3 region has 17 residues. The CDR3 DNA reads as TGTGCCAGCAGTGAACGTTTGGGGCGGTTTAGCAATCAGCCCCAGCATTTT. Translated: CASSERLGRFSNQPQHF.

As regards this clone: Additional DNA sequences in this sample encode the identical CDR3. J is TRBJ1-2 and V is TRBV19; D is unclear. The germline CDR1 and CDR2 sequences are LNHDA and SQIVND (reference sequence). Trimming took 9 bases from V and 0 from J, leaving 8 bases between them. The CDR3 sequence is 12 residues long. The CDR3 DNA follows: TGTGCCAGCCGTACAGCTAACTATGGCTACACCTTC. It is translated as CASRTANYGYTF. Filled out from reference TRBV19 and TRBJ1-2, the complete variable domain reads DGGITQSPKYLFRKEGQNVTLSCEQNLNHDAMYWYRQDPGQGLRLIYYSQIVNDFQKGDIAEGYSVSREKKESFPLTVTSAQKNPTAFYLCASRTANYGYTFGSGTRLTVV.

The chain recombines TRBV7-9 with TRBJ2-7; 14 bases line up with TRBD2. CDR1 is SEHNR and CDR2 is FQNEAQ in the germline V gene (reference sequence). This CDR3 is built from 16 residues. The V segment lost 1 base and the J segment 3 bases; nucleotides outside the gene matches: 2. Written as DNA, the CDR3 is TGTGCCAGCAGCTTAGGGACTAGCGGGGGGATCTACGAGCAGTACTTC. Translation gives CASSLGTSGGIYEQYF.

This chain joins TRBV6-2 or TRBV6-3 and TRBJ1-6, with TRBD1 matching over 10 bases. CDR1 and CDR2 (germline): MNHEY, SVGEGT. This CDR3 region has 14 residues. V lost 6 bases to trimming and J lost 9 bases; unmatched junction nucleotides: 5. The CDR3 coding sequence is TGTGCCAGCAGCCCCGGGACAGGGGCTTCACCCCTCCACTTT. Its protein is CASSPGTGASPLHF.

The chain carries TRBV4-2 and TRBJ2-2; 10 nucleotides align to TRBD1. J gave up 5 bases and V 5 bases, and 8 bases lay outside the gene matches. Germline CDR1 is LGHNA and CDR2 is YNFKEQ. The CDR3 spans 16 residues. CDR3 DNA sequence: TGTGCCAGCAGCAAAACCGGGACAGGGGTGACCGGGGAGCTGTTTTTT. Residues: CASSKTGTGVTGELFF.

V and J are TRBV7-8 and TRBJ1-1, with a possible D match to TRBD1 (6 bases). CDR3 length: 13 amino acids. Germline V CDR1 and CDR2: SGHVS, FQNEAQ. V lost 5 bases, J lost 11 bases, and 18 bases lay in between. CDR3 loop: CASSKNREFDAFF. In DNA form, the CDR3 reads TGTGCCAGCAGCAAAAACAGGGAATTCGACGCTTTCTTT.

This clone was seen a single time. This chain connects TRBV19 to TRBJ2-3; 10 positions agree with TRBD1. The junction had 6 bases not matched to a gene; V was cut back by 3 bases and J by 0 bases. The CDR3 runs 17 residues. CDR1 LNHDA and CDR2 SQIVND come from the germline V gene (reference sequence). CDR3 loop: CASSIGTGAPSTDTQYF. The CDR3 bases are TGTGCCAGTAGTATCGGGACAGGGGCCCCTAGCACAGATACGCAGTATTTT. Full variable domain (missing parts from reference TRBV19 and TRBJ2-3): DGGITQSPKYLFRKEGQNVTLSCEQNLNHDAMYWYRQDPGQGLRLIYYSQIVNDFQKGDIAEGYSVSREKKESFPLTVTSAQKNPTAFYLCASSIGTGAPSTDTQYFGPGTRLTVL.

V is TRBV2 and J is TRBJ1-1, with TRBD1 as a possible D gene (5 bases). CDR1 and CDR2 (germline): SNHLY, FYNNEI. Trimming removed 9 bases at V and 1 base at J, with 12 bases between. CDR3 length: 13 residues. DNA for the CDR3: TGTGCCAGGGACGGGACTGAGAACACTGAAGCTTTCTTT. This sequence encodes CARDGTENTEAFF.

This chain joins TRBV30 and TRBJ1-6, with a possible D match to TRBD1 (5 bases). The germline gives CDR1 GTSNPN, CDR2 SVGIG (reference sequence). Deletions cut 2 bases from V and 8 bases from J, with 13 bases between. The CDR3 contains 14 residues. The DNA for the CDR3 is TGTGCCTGGAGTTCCGGCACGGGGGATTCACCCCTCCACTTT. As protein: CAWSSGTGDSPLHF.

For the CDR3, the DNA is TGTGCCAGCAGCCAAGAGATAACGAGACAGATCTACGAGCAGTACTTC. This translates into CASSQEITRQIYEQYF. V gene TRBV14 combines with J gene TRBJ2-7; TRBD1 might be the D (5 bases). Germline loops: CDR1 SGHDN, CDR2 FVKESK. The CDR3 contains 16 residues. With 0 bases removed from V and 3 bases from J, the gap between germline ends came to 15 bases.

The chain has TRBV5-1 and TRBJ2-2, with D possibly matching TRBD1 (5 bases). Trimming pared 0 bases from V and 6 bases from J, leaving 12 bases between. Germline V gene lookup returns CDR1 SGHRS and CDR2 YFSETQ. The length of the CDR3 is 15 residues. The CDR3 coding sequence is TGCGCCAGCAGCTTGGAAAGAAAAGGGGCCGGGGAGCTGTTTTTT. Its translation: CASSLERKGAGELFF.

V is TRBV7-2 and J is TRBJ2-7; D perhaps matches TRBD1 (6 bases). CDR3 length equals 14 residues. The germline V and J ends were trimmed by 0 bases and 2 bases, with 8 bases remaining between them. Germline CDR1 and CDR2: SGHTA and FQGNSA. CDR3 coding DNA: TGTGCCAGCAGCTTAGCGCGACAGGCCTACGAGCAGTACTTC. Residues: CASSLARQAYEQYF.